The 14 T cell receptor beta chains presented below share a single source sample, sequenced in a study of T cell repertoires in cytomegalovirus infection. TCRdb reprocessed the reads via MiXCR and lists one record per CDR3 protein. This sample has hundreds of thousands of distinct CDR3 sequences, with about 9.1% found just once. The sequenced material came from PBMCs. These receptors came from a human donor in good health (CMV status not recorded). Some clones in this sample may be carry-over from other donors' samples.

This clonotype came up many times. This rearrangement joins TRBV20-1 to TRBJ1-3, with a weak D call TRBD1 (5 bases). The CDR3 has 13 amino acids. Per germline, CDR1 DFQATT and CDR2 SNEGSKA (reference sequence). V was clipped by 4 bases and J by 4 bases, with 11 bases between them. CDR3 residues: CSATQARGNTIYF. CDR3 sequence (DNA): TGCAGTGCTACACAGGCCAGGGGAAACACCATATATTTT.

This clonotype was seen many times. The V gene is TRBV7-9, the J gene TRBJ2-7; 8 positions match TRBD2. CDR3 length equals 14 residues. V was pared by 2 bases and J by 4 bases, with 4 bases of the junction left unmatched. Germline CDR1 and CDR2: SEHNR and FQNEAQ (reference sequence). CDR3 residues: CASSLQAGVYEQYF. The DNA of the CDR3 is TGTGCCAGCAGCTTACAAGCGGGGGTTTACGAGCAGTACTTC.

This clonotype has ten or more counts. The chain has TRBV6-1 and TRBJ2-2, with 10 bases identical to TRBD2. With V trimmed by 5 bases and J by 5 bases, 8 bases remained unmatched. The germline V gene has CDR1 MNHNS and CDR2 SASEGT. CDR3 length: 16 residues. The CDR3 DNA reads as TGTGCCAGCAGTTCCACTAGCGGGGAAAGAACCGGGGAGCTGTTTTTT. Encoded protein: CASSSTSGERTGELFF.

At least ten counts were recorded for this clonotype. The V call is TRBV29-1, the J call TRBJ2-1; 15 positions match TRBD2. Trimming at V came to 5 bases and at J to 10 bases, leaving 15 bases not matched to a gene. The CDR3 is 17 residues long. The germline V gene encodes CDR1 SQVTM and CDR2 ANQGSEA. CDR3 residues: CSVSRTSGGAFAHEQFF. The CDR3 DNA is TGCAGCGTTTCCCGGACTAGCGGGGGGGCCTTTGCCCACGAGCAGTTCTTC.

This clonotype was picked up many times. V usage is TRBV11-2 and J usage is TRBJ2-4, with 15 nucleotides matching TRBD2. The J segment lost 5 bases and the V segment lost 5 bases, leaving 4 bases of the junction unmatched. This CDR3 has 16 residues. Germline loops: CDR1 SGHAT, CDR2 FQNNGV. Written as DNA, the CDR3 is TGTGCCAGCAGCCGCGGACTAGCGGGGGGGGAAAACATTCAGTACTTC. Protein sequence: CASSRGLAGGENIQYF.

The genes are TRBV2 and TRBJ2-7; D tentatively fits TRBD1 or TRBD2 (7 bases each). CDR1 is SNHLY, CDR2 FYNNEI, per germline. V was trimmed by 1 base and J by 4 bases, leaving 17 bases between them. This CDR3 spans 16 amino acids. The CDR3 region has the DNA TGTGCCAGCAGTGAAGAGGGTTCTCAGGGGGGGTACGAGCAGTACGTC. Translating gives CASSEEGSQGGYEQYV.

J is TRBJ2-5 and V is TRBV20-1; 7 nucleotides match TRBD2. After removal of 1 base from V and 4 bases from J, the junction contained 6 bases not matched to a gene. The germline CDR1 and CDR2 sequences are DFQATT and SNEGSKA (reference sequence). The length of the CDR3 is 14 residues. The CDR3 region is CSARVRGSGETQYF. The CDR3 bases are TGCAGTGCTAGAGTGCGGGGGAGCGGAGAGACCCAGTACTTC.

This chain uses TRBV20-1 with TRBJ1-2; 8 bases agree with TRBD1. Trimming removed 6 bases from V and 2 bases from J; junction bases left unmatched: 5. The germline CDR1 and CDR2 sequences are DFQATT and SNEGSKA (reference sequence). The CDR3 runs 13 residues. This CDR3 reads CSAPDRVNYGYTF. The DNA of the CDR3 is TGCAGTGCCCCGGACAGGGTGAACTATGGCTACACCTTC.

The table lists this clonotype with many counts. This sequence joins TRBV7-9 and TRBJ1-2, with 8 bases matching TRBD1. The germline CDR1 and CDR2 sequences are SEHNR and FQNEAQ (reference sequence). This CDR3 contains 16 residues. The trim removed 3 bases at V and 4 bases at J, leaving 10 bases unmatched. CDR3 amino acids: CASSLEQGGIGYGYTF. The CDR3 DNA sequence: TGTGCCAGCAGCTTGGAACAGGGGGGCATCGGCTATGGCTACACCTTC.

This sequence joins TRBV20-1 and TRBJ1-2, with 8 nucleotides matching TRBD1. V shed 5 bases and J 8 bases; nucleotides not matched to a gene: 7. The CDR3 sequence is 12 residues long. Germline CDR1 and CDR2: DFQATT and SNEGSKA (reference sequence). The CDR3: CSAPRRGPGYTF. Written as DNA, the CDR3 is TGCAGTGCTCCGCGCAGGGGGCCCGGCTACACCTTC.

This clonotype occurred many times. This chain connects TRBV18 to TRBJ2-4; D not resolved. Germline V CDR1 and CDR2: KGHSH, LQKENI. There are 17 residues in the CDR3. The V and J ends lost 1 base and 0 bases respectively, with 13 bases between them. This chain's CDR3 is CASSPRQADLAKNIQYF. The CDR3 DNA reads TGTGCCAGCTCACCACGCCAGGCGGACCTAGCCAAAAACATTCAGTACTTC.

This clonotype was seen just once. The genes are TRBV5-1 and TRBJ2-5; unclear D gene. The germline V gene has CDR1 SGHRS and CDR2 YFSETQ. V lost 4 bases to trimming and J lost 0 bases, with 7 bases between them. CDR3 length: 13 residues. The CDR3 nucleotides are TGCGCCAGCAGCGGCCAGTACCAAGAGACCCAGTACTTC. This encodes CASSGQYQETQYF.

This clonotype appeared many times. The V and J genes are TRBV6-2 or TRBV6-3 and TRBJ2-7, with 7 bases that match TRBD2. Trimming at V came to 2 bases and at J to 0 bases, leaving 4 bases not matched to a gene. This CDR3 is built from 15 residues. Germline V gene data show CDR1 as MNHEY and CDR2 as SVGEGT. The CDR3 reads CASSYTRGFSYEQYV. DNA of the CDR3: TGTGCCAGCAGTTACACGCGGGGGTTCTCCTACGAGCAGTACGTC.

In its sample, this clonotype was seen many times. The V gene is TRBV5-1, the J gene TRBJ1-6; 8 positions agree with TRBD1. Germline V gene data show CDR1 as SGHRS and CDR2 as YFSETQ. This CDR3 has 15 residues. V shed 4 bases and J 8 bases; nucleotides not matched to a gene: 8. In DNA form, the CDR3 reads TGCGCCAGCAGCCTCGGACAGGGAGAGCATTCACCCCTCCACTTT. It is translated as CASSLGQGEHSPLHF.